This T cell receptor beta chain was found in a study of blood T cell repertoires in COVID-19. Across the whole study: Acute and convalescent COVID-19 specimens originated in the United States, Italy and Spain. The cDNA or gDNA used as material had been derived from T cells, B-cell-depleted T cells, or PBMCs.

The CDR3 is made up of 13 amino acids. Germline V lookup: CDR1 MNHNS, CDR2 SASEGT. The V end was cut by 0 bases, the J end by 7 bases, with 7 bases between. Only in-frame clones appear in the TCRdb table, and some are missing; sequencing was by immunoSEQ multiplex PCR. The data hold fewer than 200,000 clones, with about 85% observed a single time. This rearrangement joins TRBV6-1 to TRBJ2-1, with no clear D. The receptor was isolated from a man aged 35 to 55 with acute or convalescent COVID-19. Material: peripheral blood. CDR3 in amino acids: CASSEAQRNEQFF. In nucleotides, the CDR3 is TGTGCCAGCAGTGAAGCGCAGAGGAATGAGCAGTTCTTC.